The clone carrying this T cell receptor beta chain came up once. This specimen comes from a study of PD-L1 blockade in urothelial cancer. Some clones are missing from TCRdb's copy, which holds only in-frame ones; the method was immunoSEQ multiplex PCR. The sample consists of 20,000 to 25,000 clones, about 90% of them appearing once. This sample's time point: peripheral blood 6 weeks after treatment start. Germline CDR1 and CDR2: SGHTA and FQGTGA. CDR3 length: 15 amino acids. Unmatched junction bases numbered 2, after V lost 3 bases and J lost 0 bases. The source was PBMCs, collected around atezolizumab (anti-PD-L1) treatment. The chain employs TRBV7-3 and TRBJ2-7; 10 bases are a match to TRBD2. This receptor was identified in a woman aged 55-70 years with urothelial cancer. CDR3 sequence reads: CASSFSGGSSYEQYF. CDR3 nucleotide sequence: TGTGCCAGCAGCTTTAGCGGGGGGAGCTCCTACGAGCAGTACTTC.